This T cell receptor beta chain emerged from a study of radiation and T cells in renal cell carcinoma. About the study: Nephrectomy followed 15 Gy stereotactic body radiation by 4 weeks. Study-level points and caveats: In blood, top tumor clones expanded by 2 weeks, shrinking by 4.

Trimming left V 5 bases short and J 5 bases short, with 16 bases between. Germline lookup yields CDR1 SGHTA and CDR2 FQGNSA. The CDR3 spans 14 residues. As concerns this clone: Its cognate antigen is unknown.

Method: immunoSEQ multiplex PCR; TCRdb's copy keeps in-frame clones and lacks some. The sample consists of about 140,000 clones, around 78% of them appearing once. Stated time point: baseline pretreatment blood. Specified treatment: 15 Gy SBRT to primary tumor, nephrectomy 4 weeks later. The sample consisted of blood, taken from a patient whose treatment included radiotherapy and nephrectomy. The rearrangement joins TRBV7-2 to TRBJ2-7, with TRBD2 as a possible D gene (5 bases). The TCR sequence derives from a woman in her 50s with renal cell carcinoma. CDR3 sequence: CASSQDWNSHEQYF. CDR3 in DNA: TGTGCCAGCAGCCAGGACTGGAACAGCCACGAGCAGTACTTC.